Presented here are 30 T cell receptor beta chains from one specimen sequenced in a study of CD8+ T cells in alopecia areata. RNA was extracted and reverse transcribed into cDNA as the sequencing template. The assay was immunoSEQ multiplex PCR, and TCRdb's table has in-frame clones only and misses some. The sample shows more than 200,000 clones, roughly two thirds of them seen only once. Specimen: CD4+ T cells sorted from blood, collected at week 0. The receptors were sampled from a human donor with alopecia areata.

This clone came up a few times. This sequence joins TRBV27 and TRBJ1-4; the D is unclear. This CDR3 has 16 residues. Germline V gene sequence: CDR1 MNHEY, CDR2 SMNVEV (reference sequence). V was cut by 10 bases and J by 2 bases, with 20 bases left in between. The CDR3 DNA follows: TGTGCCACCAACTCGTCCCGGTTGGAGACTAATGAAAAACTGTTTTTT. Its protein is CATNSSRLETNEKLFF.

The rearrangement joins TRBV7-2 to TRBJ2-1; 8 bases align to TRBD2. V lost 5 bases to trimming and J lost 9 bases; unmatched junction nucleotides: 6. CDR1 SGHTA and CDR2 FQGNSA come from the germline V gene. The CDR3 is made up of 13 amino acids. The chain's CDR3 is CASSRGGGPEQFF. Written as DNA, the CDR3 is TGTGCCAGCAGCAGGGGCGGGGGGCCTGAGCAGTTCTTC.

CDR3 in amino acids: CASSLVQGPDTQYF. In nucleotides, the CDR3 is TGTGCCAGCAGCTTAGTTCAGGGCCCAGATACGCAGTATTTT. J is TRBJ2-3 and V is TRBV5-6; maybe TRBD1 (5 bases). V lost 2 bases and J lost 4, with 11 bases in between. The CDR3 runs to 14 residues. Germline-derived CDR1 and CDR2 are SGHDT and YYEEEE.

The chain has TRBV9 and TRBJ2-7; possible D gene TRBD1, 6 bases. The V gene lost 10 bases and the J gene lost 7 bases, with 18 bases spanning the gap. Per the germline V gene, CDR1 is SGDLS and CDR2 is YYNGEE. The CDR3 totals 12 residues. This CDR3 is CASGQGLGEQYF. The CDR3 nucleotides are TGTGCCTCCGGCCAGGGGCTGGGGGAGCAGTACTTC.

Only a few counts were recorded for this clone. The V call is TRBV30, the J call TRBJ2-7; D perhaps matches TRBD2 (5 bases). Germline values: CDR1 GTSNPN, CDR2 SVGIG (reference sequence). This CDR3 has 13 residues. The germline V and J ends were trimmed by 3 bases and 0 bases, with 9 bases remaining between them. CDR3 nucleotide sequence: TGTGCCTGGAGGACCGGGAACTCCTACGAGCAGTACTTC. Translation gives CAWRTGNSYEQYF.

The chain recombines TRBV7-9 with TRBJ1-6; TRBD1 agrees at 8 bases. The CDR3 length is 16 residues. The V gene's germline CDR1 is SEHNR and CDR2 FQNEAQ (reference sequence). Unmatched junction bases numbered 10, after V lost 5 bases and J lost 7 bases. CDR3 sequence reads: CASSPRQGKANSPLHF. Written as DNA, the CDR3 is TGTGCCAGCAGCCCCAGACAGGGGAAAGCCAATTCACCCCTCCACTTT.

CDR3 sequence: CASSHLLGHPYEQYF. In DNA form, the CDR3 reads TGCGCCAGCAGCCACTTACTGGGACACCCCTACGAGCAGTACTTC. The genes are TRBV4-1 and TRBJ2-7; D is perhaps TRBD1 (6 bases). Trimming pared 3 bases from V and 2 bases from J, leaving 14 bases between. This CDR3 region has 15 residues. Germline CDR1 and CDR2: MGHRA and YSYEKL.

The genes are TRBV4-1 and TRBJ2-7; TRBD1 aligns across 7 bases. Germline CDR1 and CDR2: MGHRA and YSYEKL. This CDR3 is 15 amino acids long. Trimming removed 6 bases from V and 2 bases from J; junction bases left unmatched: 10. For the CDR3, the DNA is TGCGCCAGCAGGACCGAAAGACAGGGCCCCTACGAGCAGTACTTC. Translating gives CASRTERQGPYEQYF.

The sample holds one count of this clone. The V gene is TRBV30, the J gene TRBJ1-6; D is perhaps TRBD1 (5 bases). The CDR3 is 14 residues long. The germline gives CDR1 GTSNPN, CDR2 SVGIG (reference sequence). Deletions cut 2 bases from V and 8 bases from J, with 13 bases between. CDR3 DNA sequence: TGTGCCTGGAGTTCCGAGAGGGGACATTCACCCCTCCACTTT. Its translation is CAWSSERGHSPLHF.

The J gene is TRBJ2-5, the V gene TRBV19; the match to TRBD2 covers 11 bases. The V gene end was trimmed by 6 bases and the J gene end by 1 base; junction bases not matched to a gene: 7. The CDR3 extends over 16 amino acids. Germline V gene data show CDR1 as LNHDA and CDR2 as SQIVND (reference sequence). The CDR3 DNA is TGTGCCAGTAGCAGATATCTAGCGGGGGGCCAAGAGACCCAGTACTTC. It codes for CASSRYLAGGQETQYF.

The rearrangement links TRBV4-3 to TRBJ2-2; D gene ambiguous. The CDR3 loop spans 14 amino acids. Deletions cut 1 base from V and 2 bases from J, with 5 bases between. The germline V gene has CDR1 LGHNA and CDR2 YSLEER. CDR3 nucleotide sequence: TGCGCCAGCAGCCAAGGACAAAACACCGGGGAGCTGTTTTTT. Protein product: CASSQGQNTGELFF.

This clone was seen once. V is TRBV5-1 and J is TRBJ1-6; maybe TRBD1 (6 bases). CDR3 size: 14 residues. Germline-derived CDR1 and CDR2 are SGHRS and YFSETQ. V lost 3 bases to trimming and J lost 6 bases, with 10 bases between them. The CDR3 DNA is TGCGCCAGCAGCTACAGGGCGGTTAATTCACCCCTCCACTTT. It codes for CASSYRAVNSPLHF.

V and J are TRBV5-1 and TRBJ2-2; D is perhaps TRBD1 (6 bases). V shed 1 base and J shed 1 base, with 8 bases lying between them. The CDR3 is made up of 15 amino acids. CDR1 SGHRS and CDR2 YFSETQ come from the germline V gene. The CDR3 is CASSLSGVNTGELFF. CDR3 coding DNA: TGCGCCAGCAGCTTGTCAGGGGTGAACACCGGGGAGCTGTTTTTT. Drawing the rest from reference TRBV5-1 and TRBJ2-2, the complete variable domain is KAGVTQTPRYLIKTRGQQVTLSCSPISGHRSVSWYQQTPGQGLQFLFEYFSETQRNKGNFPGRFSGRQFSNSRSEMNVSTLELGDSALYLCASSLSGVNTGELFFGEGSRLTVL.

The V and J genes are TRBV29-1 and TRBJ1-2, with 7 bases lining up with TRBD1. With V trimmed by 4 bases and J by 4 bases, 3 bases remained unmatched. CDR1 is SQVTM, CDR2 ANQGSEA, per germline. The CDR3 is 12 amino acids. CDR3 residues: CSVVTGVYGYTF. In DNA, the CDR3 is TGCAGCGTTGTTACAGGGGTCTATGGCTACACCTTC.

The chain carries TRBV7-3 and TRBJ1-1; unclear D gene. Germline CDR1 is SGHTA and CDR2 is FQGTGA. This CDR3 has 14 residues. V dropped 2 bases and J dropped 1 base, with 8 bases sitting between them. The CDR3 coding sequence is TGTGCCAGCAGCTTATCGGCGGGGAACACTGAAGCTTTCTTT. Protein: CASSLSAGNTEAFF.

The rearrangement uses TRBV7-2 and TRBJ2-2; no clear D. Between the trimmed V and J ends, which lost 1 base and 1 base, there was a span of 4 bases. The CDR3 runs to 14 residues. Germline V lookup: CDR1 SGHTA, CDR2 FQGNSA. The CDR3 sequence: CASSLGQNTGELFF. DNA of the CDR3: TGTGCCAGCAGCTTAGGACAGAACACCGGGGAGCTGTTTTTT.

The rearrangement links TRBV30 to TRBJ1-1; unclear D gene. Germline lookup yields CDR1 GTSNPN and CDR2 SVGIG (reference sequence). The CDR3 runs to 13 residues. Deletions cut 0 bases from V and 6 bases from J, with 11 bases between. CDR3 nucleotides: TGTGCCTGGAGTGTAGGAAGAGACGCTGAAGCTTTCTTT. Its translation: CAWSVGRDAEAFF.

A few counts support this clone. The chain is built from TRBV30 and TRBJ2-6; D may match TRBD1 or TRBD2 (5 bases each). This CDR3 has 14 amino acids. The V end was cut by 2 bases, the J end by 4 bases, with 9 bases between. Germline V gene sequence: CDR1 GTSNPN, CDR2 SVGIG (reference sequence). The CDR3 nucleotides read TGTGCCTGGAGTTCGGGGCCAGGGGCCAACGTCCTGACTTTC. The encoded protein is CAWSSGPGANVLTF.

The chain is built from TRBV6-5 and TRBJ2-5; TRBD1 is a possible D gene (6 bases). Germline assignment: CDR1 MNHEY and CDR2 SVGAGI. The CDR3 consists of 14 residues. V lost 2 bases, J lost 7 bases, and 14 bases lay in between. In DNA form, the CDR3 reads TGTGCCAGCAGTTACGGACGGGACATTGGGACCCAGTACTTC. Protein product: CASSYGRDIGTQYF.

In its sample, this clone was seen once. The V gene is TRBV30, the J gene TRBJ2-2, with a possible D match to TRBD2 (5 bases). Looked up from germline, CDR1 is GTSNPN and CDR2 is SVGIG (reference sequence). Trimming cost V 0 bases and J 7 bases, with 9 bases left between them. This CDR3 has 13 residues. CDR3 sequence (DNA): TGTGCCTGGAGTGTAGGAGGTGGCGGGGAGCTGTTTTTT. Its translation is CAWSVGGGGELFF.

The chain combines TRBV6-5 with TRBJ2-7; 7 bases map to TRBD2. V dropped 5 bases and J dropped 2; count of bases not matched to a gene: 6. Germline CDR1 and CDR2: MNHEY and SVGAGI. The CDR3 spans 14 residues. CDR3 in amino acids: CASSPRGTTYEQYF. The CDR3 DNA reads TGTGCCAGCAGTCCCAGAGGGACTACCTACGAGCAGTACTTC.

This clone ranks as medium-sized. The chain employs TRBV9 and TRBJ1-2, with 8 positions matching TRBD1. This CDR3 has 13 amino acids. V gave up 3 bases and J gave up 8 bases; unmatched junction bases: 6. Per germline, CDR1 SGDLS and CDR2 YYNGEE. The CDR3, as DNA: TGTGCCAGCAGCGCACGGGACAGGACGGGCTACACCTTC. It specifies CASSARDRTGYTF.

The chain combines TRBV7-6 with TRBJ2-5, with TRBD2 matching over 14 bases. The CDR3 has 15 amino acids. The V and J ends lost 4 bases and 4 bases, in that order; junction bases with no gene match: 2. The germline gives CDR1 SGHVS, CDR2 FNYEAQ. The CDR3 region is CASSWGTSGGETQYF. In DNA form, the CDR3 reads TGTGCCAGCAGCTGGGGGACTAGCGGGGGAGAGACCCAGTACTTC.

This chain links TRBV5-1 with TRBJ2-3; possibly TRBD1 for D (5 bases). V gave up 5 bases and J gave up 0 bases, with 10 bases separating them. The CDR3 consists of 14 residues. Germline CDR1 reads SGHRS; CDR2 reads YFSETQ. This CDR3 reads CASSVQASTDTQYF. CDR3 nucleotides: TGCGCCAGCAGTGTACAGGCTAGCACAGATACGCAGTATTTT.

The V and J genes are TRBV10-3 and TRBJ2-2; D is perhaps TRBD2 (5 bases). CDR3 size: 13 residues. V was shortened by 5 bases and J by 4 bases, with 8 bases between the two germline ends. Germline CDR1 reads ENHRY; CDR2 reads SYGVKD. The CDR3: CAISPGITGELFF. In DNA form, the CDR3 reads TGTGCCATCAGTCCGGGGATCACCGGGGAGCTGTTTTTT.

The chain employs TRBV29-1 and TRBJ2-3; 7 bases line up with TRBD1. CDR3 length: 14 residues. The V gene end was trimmed by 6 bases and the J gene end by 2 bases; junction bases not matched to a gene: 8. Per germline, CDR1 SQVTM and CDR2 ANQGSEA. For the CDR3, the DNA is TGCAGCGTCAGGAAACAGGGGATCACAGATACGCAGTATTTT. Its translation: CSVRKQGITDTQYF.

The V and J genes are TRBV11-2 and TRBJ2-3; 8 nucleotides agree with TRBD2. CDR1 is SGHAT and CDR2 is FQNNGV in the germline V gene. The CDR3 covers 16 residues. V lost 4 bases, J lost 6 bases, and 12 bases stayed unmatched. The CDR3: CASSSHPGGAVDTQYF. Here the CDR3 DNA reads TGTGCCAGCAGCTCCCACCCCGGGGGGGCAGTGGATACGCAGTATTTT.

To note about this clone: Other DNA sequences within the sample encode an identical CDR3. This chain joins TRBV5-1 and TRBJ2-1, with TRBD2 as a possible D gene (6 bases). The germline gives CDR1 SGHRS, CDR2 YFSETQ. The ends were cut back, 1 base at V and 8 bases at J, with 7 bases in the middle. The CDR3 is 12 amino acids. The DNA of the CDR3 is TGCGCCAGCAGCTTGCCGGGGGATGAGCAGTTCTTC. Translated: CASSLPGDEQFF.

The genes are TRBV2 and TRBJ2-4; the D gene is possibly TRBD1 (6 bases). Trimming left V 4 bases short and J 2 bases short, with 9 bases between. This CDR3 has 14 amino acids. Germline CDR1 reads SNHLY; CDR2 reads FYNNEI. Here the CDR3 reads CASSAGVTKNIQYF. The CDR3 nucleotides are TGTGCCAGCAGTGCAGGGGTCACCAAAAACATTCAGTACTTC.

This chain joins TRBV4-2 and TRBJ2-3; D gene ambiguous. Germline V gene sequence: CDR1 LGHNA, CDR2 YNFKEQ. The CDR3 spans 11 residues. V shed 2 bases and J shed 7 bases, with 4 bases lying between them. The CDR3 spells CASSQMNTQYF. The CDR3 coding sequence is TGTGCCAGCAGCCAAATGAATACGCAGTATTTT.